Presented here are 2 T cell receptor beta chains from one specimen sequenced in a study of T cell responses to AZD1222 COVID-19 vaccine. Repertoires were generated with immunoSEQ multiplex PCR, while TCRdb's copy carries only in-frame clones and drops some. The sample lists about 61,000 clones, 85% to 90% occurring once. The source was peripheral blood, collected on day 0 of AZD1222 vaccination. The receptors originated from an adult in good health.

A remark on this clone: A read error may account for a junction end that differs from germline. This chain connects TRBV2 to TRBJ1-2; TRBD1 might be the D (6 bases). This CDR3 comprises 14 residues. The germline CDR1 and CDR2 sequences are SNHLY and FYNNEI. The CDR3 sequence: CASREGGGNYGYTF. CDR3 nucleotide sequence: TGTGCCAGCAGGGAAGGAGGGGGGAACTATGGCTACACCTTC.

The chain has TRBV18 and TRBJ2-7; possible D gene TRBD1, 7 bases. This CDR3 comprises 14 residues. Germline CDR1 KGHSH, CDR2 LQKENI. V lost 4 bases to trimming and J lost 1 base, with 11 bases between them. The CDR3 DNA reads TGTGCCAGCTCACTGGAGGGGGCGTCCTACGAGCAGTACTTC. It is translated as CASSLEGASYEQYF.